This record concerns one TCR beta chain sequence. This record comes from a study of neoadjuvant anti-PD-1 for oral cavity cancer. Study at large: Nivolumab at 3 mg/kg was mostly given biweekly, three to four doses, pre-surgery. Non-progressing patients received a fourth nivolumab dose near day 43, then surgery on days 50-56.

Between the trimmed V and J ends, which lost 0 bases and 11 bases, there was a span of 12 bases. The CDR3 is made up of 13 amino acids. The V gene's germline CDR1 is SEHNR and CDR2 FQNEAQ (reference sequence). Measured with immunoSEQ multiplex PCR; TCRdb has only the in-frame clones, and not every one. The repertoire consists of about 14,000 clones, with 35% to 50% occurring once and the leading ten covering about 39%. Documented time point: after neoadjuvant nivolumab, at surgical resection. These newly diagnosed stage II-IVA oral cavity squamous cell carcinoma patients had no prior systemic or radiation treatment. These oral cavity squamous cell carcinomas were HPV-negative and locally advanced.

Material: tumor tissue, obtained after nivolumab (anti-PD-1) treatment. The rearrangement joins TRBV7-9 to TRBJ2-3, with D perhaps assigned TRBD1 or TRBD2 (5 bases each). The sequence came from a person aged 35-79 years with oral cavity squamous cell carcinoma. The CDR3 DNA reads as TGTGCCAGCAGCTTAGCCCAGGGCCGGGGGCAGTATTTT. Its translation is CASSLAQGRGQYF.